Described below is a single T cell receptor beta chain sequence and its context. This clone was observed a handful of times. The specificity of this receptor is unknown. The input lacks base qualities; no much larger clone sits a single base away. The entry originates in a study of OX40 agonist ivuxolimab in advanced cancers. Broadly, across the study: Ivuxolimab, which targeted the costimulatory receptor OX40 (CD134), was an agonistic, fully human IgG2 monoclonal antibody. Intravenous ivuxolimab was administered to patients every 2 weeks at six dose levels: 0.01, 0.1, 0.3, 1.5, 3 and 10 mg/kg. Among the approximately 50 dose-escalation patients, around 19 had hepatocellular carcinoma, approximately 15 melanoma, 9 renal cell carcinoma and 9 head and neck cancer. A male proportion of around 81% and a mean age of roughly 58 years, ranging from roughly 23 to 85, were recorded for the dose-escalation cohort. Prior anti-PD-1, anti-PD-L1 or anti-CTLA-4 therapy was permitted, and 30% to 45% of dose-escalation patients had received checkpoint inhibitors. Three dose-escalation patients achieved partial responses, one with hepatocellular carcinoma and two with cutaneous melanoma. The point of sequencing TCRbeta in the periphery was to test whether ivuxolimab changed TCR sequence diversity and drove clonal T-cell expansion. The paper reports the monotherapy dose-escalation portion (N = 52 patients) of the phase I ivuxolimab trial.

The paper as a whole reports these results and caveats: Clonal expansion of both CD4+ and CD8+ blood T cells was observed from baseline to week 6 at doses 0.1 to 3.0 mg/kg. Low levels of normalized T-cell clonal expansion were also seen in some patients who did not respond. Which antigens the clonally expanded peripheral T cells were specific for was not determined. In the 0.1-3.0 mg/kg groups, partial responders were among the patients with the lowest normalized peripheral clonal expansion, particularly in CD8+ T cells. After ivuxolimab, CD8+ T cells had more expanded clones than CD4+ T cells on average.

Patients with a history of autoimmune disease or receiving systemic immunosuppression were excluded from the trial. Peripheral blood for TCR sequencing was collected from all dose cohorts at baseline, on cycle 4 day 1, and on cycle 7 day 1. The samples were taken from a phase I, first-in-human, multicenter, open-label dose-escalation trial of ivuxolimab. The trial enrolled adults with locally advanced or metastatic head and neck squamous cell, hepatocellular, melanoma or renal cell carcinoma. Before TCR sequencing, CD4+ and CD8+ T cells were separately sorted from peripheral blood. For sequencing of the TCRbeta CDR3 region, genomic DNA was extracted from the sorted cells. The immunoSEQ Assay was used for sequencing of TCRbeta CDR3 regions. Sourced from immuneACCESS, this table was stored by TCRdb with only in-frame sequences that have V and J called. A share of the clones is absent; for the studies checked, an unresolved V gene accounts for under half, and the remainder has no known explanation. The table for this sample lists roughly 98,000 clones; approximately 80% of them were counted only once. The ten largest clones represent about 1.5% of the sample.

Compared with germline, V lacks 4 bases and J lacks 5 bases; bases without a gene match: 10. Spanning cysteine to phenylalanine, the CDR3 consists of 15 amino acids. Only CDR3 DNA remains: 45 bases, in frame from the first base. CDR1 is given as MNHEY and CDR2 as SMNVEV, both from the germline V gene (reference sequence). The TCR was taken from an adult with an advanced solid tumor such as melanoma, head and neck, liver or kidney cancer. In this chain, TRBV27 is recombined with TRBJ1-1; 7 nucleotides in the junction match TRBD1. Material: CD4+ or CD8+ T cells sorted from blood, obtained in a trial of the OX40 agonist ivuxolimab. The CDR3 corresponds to CASSSNRGRKTEAFF. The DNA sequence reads TGTGCCAGCAGTTCCAACAGGGGAAGGAAAACTGAAGCTTTCTTT.